This T cell receptor (beta chain) was documented in a study of breast tumors, draining lymph nodes, adjacent tissues. Samples came from axillary lymph nodes draining the breast cancer. TCRdb passed the multiplex PCR reads through MiXCR, listing each CDR3 protein once. Found here are hundreds of thousands of distinct CDR3 sequences, 32% of them singletons; the top ten hold roughly 1.3%. The CDR3 covers 14 residues. Germline V gives CDR1 SGHTA, CDR2 FQGNSA. Trimming stripped 3 bases from V and 7 bases from J, with 13 bases between. The TCR originated in a female donor with breast cancer. Some clones in this sample may be carry-over from other donors' samples. The source material was axillary lymph node tissue. The chain employs TRBV7-2 and TRBJ2-1; D is perhaps TRBD1 or TRBD2 (5 bases each). CDR3 DNA sequence: TGTGCCAGCAGCTTTTCCGGGACGGAAAATGAGCAGTTCTTC. It codes for CASSFSGTENEQFF.